The 28 T cell receptor beta chains below were found in one sample sequenced in a study of blood T cells in healthy people across ages. A second PCR of about 7 to 12 cycles used a sample-barcoded 5' primer and a J-beta primer mix. TCRdb re-derived calls from the 5' RACE reads in MiXCR, one entry per CDR3 protein. The sample holds some 940,000 distinct CDR3 sequences, under 35% seen once. These same records also appear under a second study, on T cells of mothers and their children.

Sequenced sample: blood. These receptors all come from a woman in her thirties or forties in good health.

The chain joins TRBV6-4 to TRBJ2-2; D is unresolved. This CDR3 has 13 residues. The germline V gene has CDR1 MRHNA and CDR2 SNTAGT. V was cut by 0 bases and J by 6 bases, with 5 bases left in between. Written as DNA, the CDR3 is TGTGCCAGCAGTGACTCCAATTCCGGGGAGCTGTTTTTT. The encoded protein is CASSDSNSGELFF.

Of note for this clonotype: A much larger clone lies one base from this, so it may be a read error. The gene calls are TRBV7-8 and TRBJ2-7; 7 bases map to TRBD1. V was pared by 5 bases and J by 4 bases, with 11 bases of the junction left unmatched. Germline V gene sequence: CDR1 SGHVS, CDR2 FQNEAQ. The CDR3 is 15 residues long. The DNA of the CDR3 is TGTGCCAGCAGCATCCCGGACAGGTGGTCATACGAGCAGTACTTC. It encodes CASSIPDRWSYEQYF.

This clonotype was detected only a few times. The chain recombines TRBV5-1 with TRBJ2-3, with D perhaps TRBD2 (7 bases). The CDR3 sequence is 15 residues long. CDR1 and CDR2 from the germline V gene are SGHRS and YFSETQ. V lost 4 bases and J 6 bases, leaving 18 bases between the germline ends. CDR3 in amino acids: CASSMGGGPTDTQYF. CDR3 coding DNA: TGCGCCAGCAGCATGGGAGGGGGACCTACGGATACGCAGTATTTT.

This clonotype has at least ten counts. J is TRBJ2-4 and V is TRBV20-1; 8 nucleotides line up with TRBD1. CDR1 DFQATT and CDR2 SNEGSKA come from the germline V gene (reference sequence). V trimming: 1 base; J trimming: 7 bases; junction bases outside the gene matches: 6. This CDR3 spans 14 amino acids. In DNA, the CDR3 is TGCAGTGCTAGAGCCTCCAGGGGGCGGAACATTCAGTACTTC. Residues: CSARASRGRNIQYF.

The chain has TRBV20-1 and TRBJ1-2; 7 bases match TRBD1. The trim removed 5 bases at V and 2 bases at J, leaving 5 bases unmatched. This CDR3 region has 13 residues. Germline V lookup: CDR1 DFQATT, CDR2 SNEGSKA (reference sequence). This CDR3 is CSAVETGNYGYTF. The CDR3 DNA reads TGCAGTGCTGTTGAGACAGGGAACTATGGCTACACCTTC.

This clonotype came up many times. The chain is built from TRBV28 and TRBJ2-7, with 8 bases lining up with TRBD1. V lost 2 bases to trimming and J lost 4 bases; unmatched junction nucleotides: 10. The CDR3 covers 16 residues. The germline V gene encodes CDR1 MDHEN and CDR2 SYDVKM. CDR3 protein: CASSLVRAGGNYEQYF. In nucleotides, the CDR3 is TGTGCCAGCAGTTTAGTCCGGGCAGGGGGCAATTACGAGCAGTACTTC.

This clonotype was counted only a few times. The chain uses TRBV20-1 and TRBJ1-6, with TRBD1 matching 7 bases. Trimming cost V 4 bases and J 15 bases; bases outside gene matches: 15. The CDR3 is 14 amino acids. Germline V CDR1 and CDR2: DFQATT, SNEGSKA (reference sequence). The CDR3 loop is CSATTGVLWDGLHF. The CDR3 DNA reads TGCAGTGCTACTACAGGGGTTTTATGGGATGGCCTCCACTTT.

This sequence joins TRBV5-6 and TRBJ1-1, with TRBD1 as a possible D gene (5 bases). Germline V gene lookup returns CDR1 SGHDT and CDR2 YYEEEE. V lost 2 bases to trimming and J lost 0 bases, with 14 bases between them. This CDR3 region has 16 residues. The CDR3 DNA reads as TGTGCCAGCAGCTTTCGCCCAGGGCGTTTGAACACTGAAGCTTTCTTT. Translation gives CASSFRPGRLNTEAFF. The variable domain in full, completed from reference TRBV5-6 and TRBJ1-1, reads DAGVTQSPTHLIKTRGQQVTLRCSPKSGHDTVSWYQQALGQGPQFIFQYYEEEERQRGNFPDRFSGHQFPNYSSELNVNALLLGDSALYLCASSFRPGRLNTEAFFGQGTRLTVV.

Of note for this clonotype: This clone may be a read error of a much larger clone one base away. V usage is TRBV6-4 and J usage is TRBJ2-1; 8 nucleotides line up with TRBD2. CDR3 length: 15 residues. J lost 10 bases, V lost 3 bases, and 11 bases had no gene match. Germline-derived CDR1 and CDR2 are MRHNA and SNTAGT. In DNA form, the CDR3 reads TGTGCCAGCAGTGAATCCTTCGGGGGGGCCCACGAGCAGTTCTTC. This sequence encodes CASSESFGGAHEQFF.

There are a few counts of this clonotype. CDR3 bases: TGTGCCAGCAGTTCGCCGGGAAAAAGCACAGATACGCAGTATTTT. Translated: CASSSPGKSTDTQYF. The chain carries TRBV27 and TRBJ2-3, with D perhaps TRBD2 (5 bases). This CDR3 is built from 15 residues. Germline lookup yields CDR1 MNHEY and CDR2 SMNVEV (reference sequence). Trimming left V 4 bases short and J 0 bases short, with 11 bases between.

The table lists this clonotype with a count of one. CDR3 in amino acids: CASSLAFGPSDTQYF. In DNA, the CDR3 is TGTGCCAGCAGCTTGGCCTTCGGACCATCAGATACGCAGTATTTT. The chain joins TRBV7-9 to TRBJ2-3; D uncertain. The V and J ends lost 3 bases and 4 bases respectively, with 14 bases between them. The CDR3 runs 15 residues. Germline V gives CDR1 SEHNR, CDR2 FQNEAQ (reference sequence).

This clonotype was recorded a few times. CDR3 region: CASSRRGALSYEQYF. The CDR3 DNA sequence: TGTGCCAGCAGCCGCAGGGGGGCCCTCTCCTACGAGCAGTACTTC. V is TRBV28 and J is TRBJ2-7, with TRBD1 as a possible D gene (7 bases). The germline gives CDR1 MDHEN, CDR2 SYDVKM. The V end lost 6 bases, the J end lost 0 bases, and 15 bases lay between the germline ends. The CDR3 is 15 amino acids.

The rearrangement joins TRBV7-2 to TRBJ2-3; tentative D call: TRBD2 (5 bases). V was shortened by 1 base and J by 0 bases, with 23 bases between the two germline ends. Germline-derived CDR1 and CDR2 are SGHTA and FQGNSA. The CDR3 consists of 20 residues. CDR3 nucleotides: TGTGCCAGCAGCTTAGTAAGGGAGTGGGTAATGTTCATTAGCACAGATACGCAGTATTTT. It yields the protein CASSLVREWVMFISTDTQYF.

There are a few counts of this clonotype. This chain uses TRBV24-1 with TRBJ1-2, with D possibly being TRBD1 (5 bases). The CDR3 sequence is 13 residues long. Germline V gene lookup returns CDR1 KGHDR and CDR2 SFDVKD. Trimming took off 5 bases at V and 2 bases at J, with 8 bases between the two ends. DNA for the CDR3: TGTGCCACCAGTGCTGGGGGAAACTATGGCTACACCTTC. This gives the protein CATSAGGNYGYTF.

The genes are TRBV7-9 and TRBJ2-7, with 7 positions matching TRBD1. CDR3 length: 15 amino acids. Germline-derived CDR1 and CDR2 are SEHNR and FQNEAQ (reference sequence). Trimming cost V 9 bases and J 7 bases; bases outside gene matches: 18. The CDR3 sequence is CASSPRQGSYNEQYF. As DNA, the CDR3 is TGTGCCAGTAGCCCTCGACAGGGCTCCTACAATGAGCAGTACTTC. The full variable domain, completed using reference TRBV7-9 and TRBJ2-7, is DTGVSQNPRHKITKRGQNVTFRCDPISEHNRLYWYRQTLGQGPEFLTYFQNEAQLEKSRLLSDRFSAERPKGSFSTLEIQRTEQGDSAMYLCASSPRQGSYNEQYFGPGTRLTVT.

The chain employs TRBV19 and TRBJ1-5, with a weak D call TRBD1 (5 bases). Per germline, CDR1 LNHDA and CDR2 SQIVND (reference sequence). V lost 7 bases to trimming and J lost 2 bases, with 15 bases between them. This CDR3 comprises 15 residues. CDR3: CASMAGRNGNQPQHF. As DNA, the CDR3 is TGTGCCAGTATGGCAGGGCGGAATGGCAATCAGCCCCAGCATTTT.

As for this clonotype: The CDR3 carries no conserved terminal phenylalanine or tryptophan, so it likely arises from a read error. The chain joins TRBV27 to TRBJ2-5; 7 bases match TRBD1. Germline loops: CDR1 MNHEY, CDR2 SMNVEV (reference sequence). The V gene end was trimmed by 7 bases and the J gene end by 11 bases; junction bases not matched to a gene: 13. CDR3 length: 13 amino acids. The DNA for the CDR3 is TGTGCCAGCAAATTCGACAGGGCTGGGGAGCAGTACCTC. Encoded protein: CASKFDRAGEQYL.

On this clonotype: Relative to the germline gene, one junction end is altered; a read error may explain this. The chain joins TRBV7-9 to TRBJ1-1, with 8 bases lining up with TRBD1. The CDR3 runs 16 residues. The germline V gene has CDR1 SEHNR and CDR2 FQNEAQ (reference sequence). The CDR3 loop reads CANSPALGQALHGAFF. Here the CDR3 DNA reads TGTGCCAACAGCCCCGCCCTGGGACAGGCCCTTCATGGGGCTTTCTTT.

The chain carries TRBV20-1 and TRBJ1-1, with a tentative D call TRBD1 (5 bases). The CDR3 loop spans 19 amino acids. Per the germline V gene, CDR1 is DFQATT and CDR2 is SNEGSKA (reference sequence). Trimming shortened V by 1 base and J by 2 bases, and 26 bases separated the two germline ends. CDR3 in amino acids: CSARVWRNSWGELNTEAFF. The CDR3 nucleotides read TGCAGTGCTAGAGTTTGGAGGAATTCGTGGGGCGAACTCAACACTGAAGCTTTCTTT.

This clonotype showed up many times. V gene TRBV29-1 combines with J gene TRBJ2-7, with 7 bases that match TRBD1. Germline CDR1 SQVTM, CDR2 ANQGSEA. The CDR3 has 12 residues. Trimming removed 2 bases from V and 2 bases from J; junction bases left unmatched: 0. Written as DNA, the CDR3 is TGCAGCGTTGAAACAGGGGCCTACGAGCAGTACTTC. Protein: CSVETGAYEQYF.

The chain couples TRBV2 to TRBJ2-7, with a weak D call TRBD2 (6 bases). Germline assignment: CDR1 SNHLY and CDR2 FYNNEI. The CDR3 totals 12 residues. V dropped 2 bases and J dropped 9 bases, with 11 bases sitting between them. As DNA, the CDR3 is TGTGCCAGCAGTGAAACGCGGGAATGGCAGTACTTC. Amino acids: CASSETREWQYF.

As regards this clonotype: Sequence at one end of the junction differs from germline and may be a read error. The gene calls are TRBV5-1 and TRBJ1-1; 8 bases line up with TRBD1. The CDR3 consists of 16 residues. CDR1 and CDR2 from the germline V gene are SGHRS and YFSETQ. CDR3 residues: CASSLVAGGANTEAFF. The CDR3 DNA follows: TGCGCCAGCAGTTTGGTGGCAGGGGGCGCGAACACTGAAGCTTTCTTT. The entire variable domain, with the rest obtained from reference TRBV5-1 and TRBJ1-1, is as follows: KAGVTQTPRYLIKTRGQQVTLSCSPISGHRSVSWYQQTPGQGLQFLFEYFSETQRNKGNFPGRFSGRQFSNSRSEMNVSTLELGDSALYLCASSLVAGGANTEAFFGQGTRLTVV.

The chain uses TRBV11-1 and TRBJ1-2; 9 bases fit TRBD1. The V gene's germline CDR1 is SGHAT and CDR2 FQDESV (reference sequence). The CDR3 loop spans 22 amino acids. J was trimmed by 0 bases and V by 4 bases; bases with no gene match: 24. The CDR3 protein is CASSSPPGQGFPSWTANYGYTF. The DNA of the CDR3 is TGTGCCAGCAGCTCCCCACCGGGACAGGGCTTTCCCTCGTGGACTGCTAACTATGGCTACACCTTC. Full variable domain (outside the CDR3, taken from reference TRBV11-1 and TRBJ1-2): EAEVAQSPRYKITEKSQAVAFWCDPISGHATLYWYRQILGQGPELLVQFQDESVVDDSQLPKDRFSAERLKGVDSTLKIQPAELGDSAMYLCASSSPPGQGFPSWTANYGYTFGSGTRLTVV.

This clonotype was seen at least ten times. The chain joins TRBV29-1 to TRBJ2-5, with 12 bases that match TRBD2. The junction had 2 bases not matched to a gene; V was cut back by 4 bases and J by 2 bases. Germline lookup yields CDR1 SQVTM and CDR2 ANQGSEA. The CDR3 has 14 amino acids. The CDR3 region is CSVVTSGGQETQYF. The CDR3 DNA follows: TGCAGCGTTGTGACTAGCGGGGGTCAAGAGACCCAGTACTTC.

This clonotype appeared a few times. This chain connects TRBV30 to TRBJ2-7; a weak D match, TRBD1 (6 bases). The germline gives CDR1 GTSNPN, CDR2 SVGIG (reference sequence). The CDR3 is 13 amino acids. With 3 bases removed from V and 5 bases from J, the gap between germline ends came to 14 bases. CDR3: CAWSSGVFHEQYF. In DNA form, the CDR3 reads TGTGCCTGGAGCTCAGGGGTTTTCCACGAGCAGTACTTC. Filled out from reference TRBV30 and TRBJ2-7, the complete variable domain reads SQTIHQWPATLVQPVGSPLSLECTVEGTSNPNLYWYRQAAGRGLQLLFYSVGIGQISSEVPQNLSASRPQDRQFILSSKKLLLSDSGFYLCAWSSGVFHEQYFGPGTRLTVT.

The genes are TRBV6-2 or TRBV6-3 and TRBJ2-5; 10 bases are a match to TRBD2. The J call is uncertain, as TRBJ2-7 better fits the DNA end. Per germline, CDR1 MNHEY and CDR2 SVGEGT. CDR3 size: 14 residues. CDR3 residues: CASRPSGGINEQYF. In DNA form, the CDR3 reads TGTGCCAGCAGACCTAGCGGGGGAATCAACGAGCAGTACTTC.

This clonotype has only a few counts. The chain uses TRBV9 and TRBJ2-3; possibly TRBD2 for D (5 bases). Germline V gene data show CDR1 as SGDLS and CDR2 as YYNGEE. Trimming pared 2 bases from V and 0 bases from J, leaving 10 bases between. The CDR3 contains 15 residues. CDR3 bases: TGTGCCAGCAGCGTCCTAGCATCTAGCACAGATACGCAGTATTTT. Translated, it gives CASSVLASSTDTQYF.

This clonotype came up a few times. J is TRBJ1-2 and V is TRBV7-9, with unresolved D. This CDR3 is 11 amino acids long. V lost 5 bases, J lost 6 bases, and 7 bases lay in between. Germline values: CDR1 SEHNR, CDR2 FQNEAQ (reference sequence). This chain's CDR3 is CASSRLDGYTF. The CDR3 region has the DNA TGTGCCAGCAGCCGTCTAGATGGCTACACCTTC.